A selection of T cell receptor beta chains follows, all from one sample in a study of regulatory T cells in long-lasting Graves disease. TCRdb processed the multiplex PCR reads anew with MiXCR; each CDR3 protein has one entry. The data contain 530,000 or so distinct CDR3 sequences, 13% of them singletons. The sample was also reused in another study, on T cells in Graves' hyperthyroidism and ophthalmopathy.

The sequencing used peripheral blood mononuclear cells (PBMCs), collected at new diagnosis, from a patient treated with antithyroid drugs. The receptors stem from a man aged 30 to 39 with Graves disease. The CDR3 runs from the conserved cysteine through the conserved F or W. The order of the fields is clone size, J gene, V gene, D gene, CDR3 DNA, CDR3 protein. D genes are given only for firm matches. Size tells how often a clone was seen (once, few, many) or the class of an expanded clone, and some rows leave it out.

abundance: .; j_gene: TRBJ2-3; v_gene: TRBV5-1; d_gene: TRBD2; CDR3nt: TGCGCCAGCAGCTTGGGAGCGGGAGTAAGCACAGATACGCAGTATTTT; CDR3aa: CASSLGAGVSTDTQYF
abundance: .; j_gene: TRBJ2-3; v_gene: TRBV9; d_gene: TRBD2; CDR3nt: TGTGCCAGCAGCGCTCCAGCGGGAATGACAGATACGCAGTATTTT; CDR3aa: CASSAPAGMTDTQYF
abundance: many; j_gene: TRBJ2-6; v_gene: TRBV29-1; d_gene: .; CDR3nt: TGCAGCGTTAACTCTGGGGCCAACGTCCTGACTTTC; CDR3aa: CSVNSGANVLTF
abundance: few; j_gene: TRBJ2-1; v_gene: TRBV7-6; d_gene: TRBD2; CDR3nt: TGTGCCAGCAGCCCCCGCCTTCTAGCGGGAGAGTACAATGAGCAGTTCTTC; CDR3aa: CASSPRLLAGEYNEQFF
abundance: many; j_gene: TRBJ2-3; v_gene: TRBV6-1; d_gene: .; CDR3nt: TGTGCCAGCAGTGGACTCGACTCCCTACGGGCAGATACGCAGTATTTT; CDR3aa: CASSGLDSLRADTQYF
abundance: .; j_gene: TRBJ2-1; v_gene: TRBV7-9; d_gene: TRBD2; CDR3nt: TGTGCCAGCAGCTTGCTCCTAGCGGGAGACCCCTACAATGAGCAGTTCTTC; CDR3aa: CASSLLLAGDPYNEQFF
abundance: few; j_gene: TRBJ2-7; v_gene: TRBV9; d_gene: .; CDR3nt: TGTGCCAGCAGCCCCCGAAATCCGACTAGCTCCTACGAGCAGTACTTC; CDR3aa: CASSPRNPTSSYEQYF
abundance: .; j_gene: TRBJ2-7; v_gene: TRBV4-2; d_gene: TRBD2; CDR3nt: TGTGCCAGCAGCCAAACCGGGACTAGCGGTGCCTACGAGCAGTACTTC; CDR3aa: CASSQTGTSGAYEQYF
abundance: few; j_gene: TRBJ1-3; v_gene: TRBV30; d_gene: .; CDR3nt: TGTGCCTGGAGTGTGGACAACTCTGGAAACACCATATATTTT; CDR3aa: CAWSVDNSGNTIYF
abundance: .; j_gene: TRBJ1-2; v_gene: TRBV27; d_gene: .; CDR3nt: TGTGCCAGCAGTTCCACCGGGACGGCTGGCTATGGCTACACCTTC; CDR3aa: CASSSTGTAGYGYTF
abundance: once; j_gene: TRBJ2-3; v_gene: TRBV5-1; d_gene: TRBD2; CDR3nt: TGCGCCAGCAGCTTATCTGTTGGGCTAGCGGGGACAGATACGCAGTATTTT; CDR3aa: CASSLSVGLAGTDTQYF
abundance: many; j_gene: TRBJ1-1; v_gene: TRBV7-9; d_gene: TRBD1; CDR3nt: TGTGCCAGCAGCTTCCCAGGGGGGAACACTGAAGCTTTCTTT; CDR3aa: CASSFPGGNTEAFF
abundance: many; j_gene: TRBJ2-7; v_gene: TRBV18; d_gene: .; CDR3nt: TGTGCCAGCTCACCGCGGGACGGTGCCTACGAGCAGTACTTC; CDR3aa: CASSPRDGAYEQYF
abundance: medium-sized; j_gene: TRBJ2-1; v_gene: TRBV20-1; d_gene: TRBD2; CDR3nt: TGCAGTGCTAGAGGGGGGGGTAATGAGCAGTTCTTC; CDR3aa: CSARGGGNEQFF
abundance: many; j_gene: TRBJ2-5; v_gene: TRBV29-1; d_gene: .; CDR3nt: TGCAGCGTTGAGGGTTGGGGACAATTCCAAGAGACCCAGTACTTC; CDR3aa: CSVEGWGQFQETQYF
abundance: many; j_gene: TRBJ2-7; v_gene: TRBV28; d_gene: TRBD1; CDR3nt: TGTGCCAGCAAGGTGCCAGGGGGCGTAGGCGAGCAGTACTTC; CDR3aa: CASKVPGGVGEQYF
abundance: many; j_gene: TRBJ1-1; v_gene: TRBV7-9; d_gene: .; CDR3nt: TGTGCCAGCAGGAAGGAGGTGAACACTGAAGCTTTCTTT; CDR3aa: CASRKEVNTEAFF
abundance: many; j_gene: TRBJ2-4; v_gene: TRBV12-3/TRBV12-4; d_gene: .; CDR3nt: TGTGCCAGCTTCCCCCGCCGGGGGATAGACATTCAGTACTTC; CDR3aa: CASFPRRGIDIQYF
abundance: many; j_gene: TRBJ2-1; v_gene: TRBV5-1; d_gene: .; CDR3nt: TGCGCCAGCAGCCTGGAGGGGGGGTACAATGAGCAGTTCTTC; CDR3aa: CASSLEGGYNEQFF
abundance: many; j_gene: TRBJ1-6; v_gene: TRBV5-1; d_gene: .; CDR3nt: TGCGCCAGCAGCTCCCGACAGAGACACAATTCACCCCTCCACTTT; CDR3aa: CASSSRQRHNSPLHF
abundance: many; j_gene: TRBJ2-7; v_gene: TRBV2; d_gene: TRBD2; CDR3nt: TGTGCCAGCTCAGGACTAGCGGGGTACGAGCAGTACTTC; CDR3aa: CASSGLAGYEQYF
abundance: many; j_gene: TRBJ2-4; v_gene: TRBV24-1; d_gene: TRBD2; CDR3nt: TGTGCCACCAGTGATGATAAGGACGGGACTAGCGCGTACTTC; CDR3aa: CATSDDKDGTSAYF
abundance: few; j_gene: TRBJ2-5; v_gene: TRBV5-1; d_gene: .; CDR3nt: TGCGCCAGCAGCGGCGGGACAAACCGAGAGACCCAGTACTTC; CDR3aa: CASSGGTNRETQYF
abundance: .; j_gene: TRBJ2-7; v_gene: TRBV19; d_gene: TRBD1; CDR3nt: TGTGCCAGCTCAGGACAGGGGGCGATCTACGAGCAGTACTTC; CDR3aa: CASSGQGAIYEQYF
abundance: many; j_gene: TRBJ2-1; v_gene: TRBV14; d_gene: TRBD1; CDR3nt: TGTGCCAGCAGCCTACGTCGGGACAGGGAGCGTGATGAGCAGTTCTTC; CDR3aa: CASSLRRDRERDEQFF
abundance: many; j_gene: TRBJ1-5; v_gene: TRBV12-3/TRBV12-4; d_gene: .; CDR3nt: TGTGCCAGCAGTTTCGGCACAACCAGCAATAATCAGCCCCAGCATTTT; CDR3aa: CASSFGTTSNNQPQHF
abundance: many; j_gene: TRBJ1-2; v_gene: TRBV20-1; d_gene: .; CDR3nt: TGCAGTGCCGCTAAGATAACTAACTATGGCTACACCTTC; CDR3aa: CSAAKITNYGYTF
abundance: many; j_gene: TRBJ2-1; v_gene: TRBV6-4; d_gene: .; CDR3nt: TGTGCCAGCAGTGACTCAGAGATCAATGAGCAGTTCTTC; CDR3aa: CASSDSEINEQFF
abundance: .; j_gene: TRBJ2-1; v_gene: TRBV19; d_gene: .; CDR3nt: TGTGCCAGTAGTATAGGGGACTACAATGAGCAGTTCTTC; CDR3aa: CASSIGDYNEQFF